This TCR beta chain was identified during a study of T cell responses to AZD1222 COVID-19 vaccine. Background on the study: Second-dose intervals near 4 or 12 weeks were combined.

Sequencing used immunoSEQ multiplex PCR; TCRdb keeps in-frame clones, though not all of them. Among roughly 100,000 clones listed, less than 95% were seen once. Study-level findings and limits: Seropositive at baseline were only a handful of AZD1222 recipients. The donors showed a predominance of white British ancestry and of females, with possible underestimation of clonal diversity. Samples come after the peak T cell response, not at day 14.

This CDR3 comprises 13 residues. Germline V gene lookup returns CDR1 SGHAT and CDR2 FQNNGV. V lost 5 bases to trimming and J lost 1 base, with 8 bases between them. Note on this clone: Its antigen is unidentified.

The sequencing here drew on peripheral blood, taken on day 0 of AZD1222 vaccination. The J gene is TRBJ2-5, the V gene TRBV11-2; D unresolved. The source of this sequence is an adult in good health. CDR3 nucleotides: TGTGCCAGCAGCCCAACGACCCAAGAGACCCAGTACTTC. This sequence encodes CASSPTTQETQYF.